This T cell receptor (beta chain) originates from a study of Ad26.COV2.S vaccination and SARS-CoV-2 variants. The study, taken as a whole, reports: It was reported that spike-specific CD8+ and CD4+ T cell responses were substantially broad after vaccination. Total responses of T cells may have been underestimated by the analyses of TCR breadth and depth.

The treatment is: roughly 19 received Ad26.COV2.S at low or high dose, single or two shots; roughly five received placebo; per-sample allocation not given. Sampling took place 63 days after the first vaccine or placebo injection. The shot given was an Ad26 vector that makes Wuhan-strain SARS-CoV-2 spike. The method was immunoSEQ multiplex PCR; TCRdb's version includes in-frame clones alone and lacks a portion of them. The sample shows fewer than 500,000 clones, less than 95% of them seen only once. In the case of this clone: Antigen specificity is unknown.

Germline V gene data show CDR1 as SGHRS and CDR2 as YFSETQ. The CDR3 has 16 amino acids. The V gene lost 0 bases and the J gene lost 1 base, with 12 bases spanning the gap. The sequences come from peripheral blood, collected in a trial of Ad26.COV2.S vaccine versus placebo. The chain couples TRBV5-1 to TRBJ2-3; D unresolved. This clonotype originated in a person between 18 and 65 years old who received the Ad26.COV2.S COVID-19 vaccine or a placebo. CDR3 in DNA: TGCGCCAGCAGCTTGGCCCCTGGCCTAGGCACAGATACGCAGTATTTT. It translates to CASSLAPGLGTDTQYF.